This TCR beta chain was obtained from a study of blood T cells in healthy people across ages (dated by TCRdb to the mid-2010s). The study in broad terms: In model experiments, roughly one uniquely barcoded TCR beta cDNA molecule per two T cells was captured by template switching. The donors were divided into four age groups: young (average roughly 15 years), middle-aged (around 37), aged (roughly 60) and long-lived (more than 75). Using the same blood draw, the study looked at two additional independent replicas of 1 million unique cDNA reads for two donors, one aged 18 to 29 and the other aged 80 or older. Donors of different ages were randomly distributed across sequencing lanes to avoid experimental bias. Age-related changes in TCR beta repertoire diversity were measured in the study by deep sequencing normalized with unique cDNA molecular identifiers.

Counted from cysteine to phenylalanine, this CDR3 has 17 amino acids. The entry retains the CDR3 DNA only, 51 bases that are in frame from base 1. Relative to germline, V is missing 1 base and J is missing 2 bases, with 8 bases of the junction outside any gene match. For CDR1 and CDR2, the germline V gene lists LGHNA and YNFKEQ. What the authors observed across the whole study: Estimates of total diversity based on one million sequenced T cells were considered lower bounds and underestimates. The CMV infection status of donors was not known, potentially confounding age-related changes in expanded clonotypes. As age increased, observed TCR beta diversity per million T cells dropped in a roughly linear way, and a significant reduction was already evident by age around 41. The percentage of naive T cells measured by flow cytometry correlated strongly with observed TCR beta diversity. The long-lived group showed more naive CD4+ T cells, fewer expanded clones and increased TCR diversity than the aged group, suggesting age selection. Conclusive comparison of naive and antigen-experienced compartments was prevented by the profiling of bulk unsorted PBMCs.

Systemically healthy Caucasian individuals from Russia, roughly 40 in total and aged roughly 6 to 100 years, were included as donors. Roughly 9 milliliters of peripheral blood were drawn from each donor into EDTA-treated Vacutainer tubes. Ficoll-Paque density-gradient centrifugation was used to isolate PBMCs, with at least 7 million per sample. Total RNA was extracted from PBMCs with Trizol reagent, with at least 5 micrograms obtained per sample. Naive CD45RAhigh/CD27high T cell percentages were measured by flow cytometry on a PBMC aliquot from every donor. This clonotype came up many times. The antigen it recognizes is unknown. Per-base quality was not reported, and no clone a single base away is much larger than it. The library came from 5' RACE. Data came from an Illumina HiSeq 2500. A second PCR of roughly 6 to 12 cycles was performed with a sample-barcoded 5' primer and a J-beta primer mix. A template-switch 5' adaptor carrying 12 random nucleotides introduced a unique molecular identifier onto each TCR beta cDNA molecule. Each sample yielded at least 2.5 million CDR3-containing paired-end reads. First-strand cDNA was synthesized from all RNA with the Mint cDNA synthesis kit, primed by a TRBC-specific oligonucleotide. Following uracil-DNA glycosylase treatment, a first 18-cycle PCR with universal primers M1SS and BC2_uni_R was performed on all cDNA. In the source study's methods: Normalization of each sample was performed by random selection of 1 million high-quality reads, each carrying a distinct molecular identifier. Reads sharing molecular identifiers were discarded rather than binned into consensus sequences. MiTCR, set to a Q25 quality threshold and the strictest error-elimination algorithm, was used for CDR3 identification, clonotype clustering and error correction. A nonparametric unseen species model with Euler transformation was used to estimate a lower bound on total TCR beta diversity. The public reads were quality trimmed at Q25 with fastp and then assembled into clones with MiXCR by TCRdb, keeping productive beta chains. Each entry merges the rows of one CDR3 protein and shows their most common DNA and genes. TCRdb, not the original authors, processed these V and J calls. The sample table lists around 670,000 distinct CDR3 sequences, less than 35% of them with a count of one. The ten largest clones add up to about 15% of the sample.

The clonotype was recovered from a woman aged 80 or over in good health. The sample comprised blood. This chain is built from TRBV4-2 and TRBJ1-2, with 9 middle bases fitting TRBD1. Here the CDR3 is given as CASSQVQGAILNYGYTF. The bases read TGTGCCAGCAGCCAAGTACAGGGGGCGATTTTGAACTATGGCTACACCTTC.